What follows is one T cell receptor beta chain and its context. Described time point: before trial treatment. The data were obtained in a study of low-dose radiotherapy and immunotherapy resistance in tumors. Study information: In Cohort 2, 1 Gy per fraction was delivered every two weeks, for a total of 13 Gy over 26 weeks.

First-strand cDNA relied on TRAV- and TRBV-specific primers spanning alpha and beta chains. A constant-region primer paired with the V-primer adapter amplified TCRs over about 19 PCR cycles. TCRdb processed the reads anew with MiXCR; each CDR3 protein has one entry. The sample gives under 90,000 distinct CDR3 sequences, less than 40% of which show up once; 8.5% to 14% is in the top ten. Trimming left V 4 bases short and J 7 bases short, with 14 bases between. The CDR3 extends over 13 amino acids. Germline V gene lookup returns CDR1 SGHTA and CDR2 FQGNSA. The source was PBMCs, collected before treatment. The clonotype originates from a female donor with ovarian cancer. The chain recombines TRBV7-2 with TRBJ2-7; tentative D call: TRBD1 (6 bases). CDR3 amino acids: CASSYTGSGEQYF. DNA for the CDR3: TGTGCCAGCAGCTACACAGGGTCGGGGGAGCAGTACTTC.